The T cell receptor (beta chain) described here comes from a study of CD4+ T cells in melanoma. Points from the study as a whole: In melanoma, neoantigen-specific CD4+ T cells reportedly differed in differentiation state.

The table came from immunoSEQ multiplex PCR; TCRdb's copy has only in-frame clones and leaves some out. The sample includes some 47,000 clones, nearly 90% of them seen just once. In germline, CDR1 is SEHNR, CDR2 FQNEAQ (reference sequence). CDR3 length: 14 residues. Trimming removed 6 bases at V and 3 bases at J, with 11 bases between. Points on this clone: Its antigen is as yet unknown.

The sequence was collected from a human donor with melanoma. The specimen sequenced was peripheral blood. J is TRBJ1-4 and V is TRBV7-9; D is unclear. Here the CDR3 DNA reads TGTGCCAGCAGGGCTAAAGGACCTAATGAAAAACTGTTTTTT. Amino acid sequence: CASRAKGPNEKLFF.